Below are 32 T cell receptor beta chains sequenced from a single sample in a study of early T cells in non-severe SARS-CoV-2 infection. TCRdb re-called the 5' RACE reads with MiXCR, one entry per CDR3 protein. The sample lists some 38,000 distinct CDR3 sequences, over 3.5% occurring once. The sequenced sample consisted of whole blood. The receptor source for this set is an adult who was a healthcare worker with PCR-confirmed SARS-CoV-2 infection or an uninfected control (not recorded which).

Ten or more counts support this clonotype. The CDR3 reads CASSLRANEKLFF. The DNA for the CDR3 is TGTGCCAGCAGCTTACGGGCAAACGAAAAACTGTTTTTT. The rearrangement joins TRBV7-8 to TRBJ1-4; D call uncertain. The CDR3 runs 13 residues. V was shortened by 2 bases and J by 8 bases, with 9 bases between the two germline ends. From germline, CDR1 is SGHVS and CDR2 FQNEAQ. Supplemented by reference TRBV7-8 and TRBJ1-4, the full variable domain reads GAGVSQSPRYKVAKRGQDVALRCDPISGHVSLFWYQQALGQGPEFLTYFQNEAQLDKSGLPSDRFFAERPEGSVSTLKIQRTQQEDSAVYLCASSLRANEKLFFGSGTQLSVL.

There are many counts of this clonotype. This chain uses TRBV28 with TRBJ2-1; D possibly corresponds to TRBD1 (7 bases). V was pared by 7 bases and J by 4 bases, with 14 bases between. This CDR3 contains 14 residues. Per germline, CDR1 MDHEN and CDR2 SYDVKM. This chain's CDR3 is CASTSGGRYNEQFF. In DNA, the CDR3 is TGTGCCAGCACCTCAGGGGGGCGGTACAATGAGCAGTTCTTC.

This clonotype appeared many times. V and J are TRBV7-2 and TRBJ2-1, with D possibly matching TRBD1 (5 bases). Trimming removed 3 bases at V and 5 bases at J, with 11 bases between. The CDR3 has 14 residues. Germline loops: CDR1 SGHTA, CDR2 FQGNSA. CDR3: CASSFRDSDNEQFF. The DNA for the CDR3 is TGTGCCAGCAGCTTCAGAGACAGCGACAATGAGCAGTTCTTC. The variable domain in full, with the rest retrieved from reference TRBV7-2 and TRBJ2-1, is GAGVSQSPSNKVTEKGKDVELRCDPISGHTALYWYRQSLGQGLEFLIYFQGNSAPDKSGLPSDRFSAERTGGSVSTLTIQRTQQEDSAVYLCASSFRDSDNEQFFGPGTRLTVL.

This clonotype turned up a few times. The V call is TRBV5-1, the J call TRBJ2-7; D not certain. Germline V gives CDR1 SGHRS, CDR2 YFSETQ. CDR3 length: 16 residues. Trimming took 0 bases from V and 2 from J, leaving 15 bases between them. Here the CDR3 reads CASSLEAAPLTYEQYF. As DNA, the CDR3 is TGCGCCAGCAGCTTGGAGGCCGCCCCCCTAACCTACGAGCAGTACTTC.

This clonotype was detected ten times or more. This chain links TRBV12-3 or TRBV12-4 with TRBJ2-2, with 7 bases identical to TRBD1. Trimming took 5 bases from V and 2 from J; bases not matched to a gene: 5. CDR3 size: 15 residues. The CDR3 region is CASSNRGLNTGELFF. The DNA for the CDR3 is TGTGCCAGCAGTAACAGGGGCCTTAACACCGGGGAGCTGTTTTTT.

By its share, this clonotype is medium-sized. The chain uses TRBV9 and TRBJ2-7, with 9 bases lining up with TRBD1. CDR1 is SGDLS and CDR2 is YYNGEE in the germline V gene. The CDR3 is 16 residues long. The junction had 8 bases not matched to a gene; V was cut back by 0 bases and J by 4 bases. CDR3 residues: CASSVAPGQGEYEQYF. For the CDR3, the DNA is TGTGCCAGCAGCGTAGCCCCGGGACAGGGAGAGTACGAGCAGTACTTC.

This clonotype was seen repeatedly, ten times or more. V usage is TRBV5-6 and J usage is TRBJ1-6, with D perhaps matching TRBD1 (5 bases). The CDR3 is 14 residues long. Germline V gives CDR1 SGHDT, CDR2 YYEEEE. The V and J ends lost 4 bases and 7 bases respectively, with 12 bases between them. CDR3 in DNA: TGTGCCAGCAGCATCAGAGGGGAAAATTCACCCCTCCACTTT. This encodes CASSIRGENSPLHF.

Comment on this clonotype: A much larger clone is a single base away; this may be a read error. The CDR3 DNA sequence: TGTGCCAGCCGCTCCATTCTAGCGGGGGCCGCGATAGGCACAGATACGCAGTATTTT. As protein: CASRSILAGAAIGTDTQYF. The rearrangement uses TRBV7-9 and TRBJ2-3; 10 bases fit TRBD2. The V and J ends lost 8 bases and 1 base, in that order; junction bases with no gene match: 18. This CDR3 region has 19 residues. The germline gives CDR1 SEHNR, CDR2 FQNEAQ (reference sequence). Combining the CDR3 with reference TRBV7-9 and TRBJ2-3 gives the whole variable domain DTGVSQNPRHKITKRGQNVTFRCDPISEHNRLYWYRQTLGQGPEFLTYFQNEAQLEKSRLLSDRFSAERPKGSFSTLEIQRTEQGDSAMYLCASRSILAGAAIGTDTQYFGPGTRLTVL.

This clonotype was picked up many times. J is TRBJ2-5 and V is TRBV5-5; D not resolved. This CDR3 spans 14 amino acids. Deletions cut 0 bases from V and 0 bases from J, with 6 bases between. Germline lookup yields CDR1 SGHKS and CDR2 YYEKEE (reference sequence). The CDR3 DNA follows: TGTGCCAGCAGCTTGGAGGTGGACCAAGAGACCCAGTACTTC. Protein: CASSLEVDQETQYF.

The chain uses TRBV3-1 and TRBJ1-6; 7 bases agree with TRBD1. The CDR3 spans 15 residues. Germline loops: CDR1 LGHDT, CDR2 YNNKEL (reference sequence). V dropped 4 bases and J dropped 9; count of bases not matched to a gene: 9. The CDR3 coding sequence is TGTGCCAGCAGCCTCCGAGGGGGCATGGCTTCACCCCTCCACTTT. It specifies CASSLRGGMASPLHF.

In this sample, this clonotype turned up a few times. The chain joins TRBV29-1 to TRBJ2-7; D possibly corresponds to TRBD2 (7 bases). The CDR3 sequence is 12 residues long. Germline-derived CDR1 and CDR2 are SQVTM and ANQGSEA. V lost 4 bases and J 6 bases, leaving 13 bases between the germline ends. The CDR3 DNA is TGCAGCGTTGGGCGGGGGCAAGGCGAGCAGTACTTC. Protein sequence: CSVGRGQGEQYF.

This clonotype was counted at least ten times. The chain couples TRBV12-3 or TRBV12-4 to TRBJ1-2; 8 nucleotides match TRBD1. Trimming took 8 bases from V and 3 from J; bases not matched to a gene: 2. This CDR3 has 12 residues. The CDR3, as DNA: TGTGCCAGCGGACAGGGAGACTATGGCTACACCTTC. It yields the protein CASGQGDYGYTF.

In this sample, this clonotype turned up many times. One end of the junction does not line up with germline, which may come from a read error. V usage is TRBV6-1 and J usage is TRBJ1-6; no clear D gene. The CDR3 totals 15 residues. Germline V lookup: CDR1 MNHNS, CDR2 SASEGT. CDR3 sequence reads: CARTRRFEPNPPLHF. In DNA, the CDR3 is TGTGCCAGAACGAGGAGGTTTGAACCTAATCCACCCCTCCACTTT.

This clonotype appeared many times. V gene TRBV11-2 combines with J gene TRBJ1-2, with D possibly TRBD1 on 6 matching bases. Germline V lookup: CDR1 SGHAT, CDR2 FQNNGV. Trimming removed 4 bases at V and 1 base at J, with 13 bases between. The CDR3 length is 15 residues. CDR3 nucleotide sequence: TGTGCCAGCAGCTGGGGGGCCACCTTTAACTATGGCTACACCTTC. It codes for CASSWGATFNYGYTF.

This clonotype has ten or more counts. This chain uses TRBV20-1 with TRBJ2-1; D tentatively fits TRBD1 or TRBD2 (5 bases each). This CDR3 has 14 amino acids. CDR1 and CDR2 (germline): DFQATT, SNEGSKA (reference sequence). The germline V and J ends were trimmed by 2 bases and 0 bases, with 8 bases remaining between them. Written as DNA, the CDR3 is TGCAGTGCTAGACCGAGGGGCTCCTACAATGAGCAGTTCTTC. Translating gives CSARPRGSYNEQFF.

This clonotype was seen repeatedly, ten times or more. The chain employs TRBV19 and TRBJ1-1; TRBD1 might be the D (6 bases). Looked up from germline, CDR1 is LNHDA and CDR2 is SQIVND (reference sequence). The CDR3 totals 15 residues. The V end lost 3 bases, the J end lost 1 base, and 12 bases lay between the germline ends. This chain's CDR3 is CASSITGTPNTEAFF. The DNA of the CDR3 is TGTGCCAGTAGTATCACCGGGACACCGAACACTGAAGCTTTCTTT.

The chain joins TRBV7-9 to TRBJ2-7, with D possibly TRBD1 on 6 matching bases. Trimming took off 5 bases at V and 6 bases at J, with 17 bases between the two ends. Per the germline V gene, CDR1 is SEHNR and CDR2 is FQNEAQ (reference sequence). The CDR3 runs 14 residues. This CDR3 is CASSRQQGRGEQYF. DNA of the CDR3: TGTGCCAGCAGCCGTCAACAGGGAAGGGGCGAGCAGTACTTC.

This clonotype occurred many times. The J gene is TRBJ1-6, the V gene TRBV10-1; D ambiguous. The CDR3 spans 14 residues. Trimming cost V 2 bases and J 5 bases, with 7 bases left between them. Germline V gene lookup returns CDR1 WNHNN and CDR2 SYGVQD (reference sequence). The CDR3: CASSENVHNSPLHF. CDR3 nucleotide sequence: TGCGCCAGCAGTGAGAACGTGCATAATTCACCCCTCCACTTT.

This clonotype was detected many times. The chain joins TRBV9 to TRBJ2-4; 13 bases are a match to TRBD2. This CDR3 has 15 amino acids. The trim removed 4 bases at V and 8 bases at J, leaving 6 bases unmatched. In germline, CDR1 is SGDLS, CDR2 YYNGEE. In DNA form, the CDR3 reads TGTGCCAGCAGCTTGGGGACTAGCGGGGACGACATTCAGTACTTC. It codes for CASSLGTSGDDIQYF.

There are many counts of this clonotype. The DNA for the CDR3 is TGTGCCAGCAGTTATGGCAGGGTGGGCAATCAGCCCCAGCATTTT. The encoded protein is CASSYGRVGNQPQHF. The J gene is TRBJ1-5, the V gene TRBV6-6; possibly TRBD1 for D (5 bases). Germline assignment: CDR1 MNHNY and CDR2 SVGAGI (reference sequence). V gave up 3 bases and J gave up 2 bases, with 11 bases separating them. This CDR3 spans 15 amino acids.

This sequence joins TRBV7-8 and TRBJ2-3; TRBD2 matches at 7 bases. Germline V gives CDR1 SGHVS, CDR2 FQNEAQ. Trimming cost V 4 bases and J 2 bases; bases outside gene matches: 3. This CDR3 has 14 amino acids. The CDR3 sequence: CASSSGTTTDTQYF. The CDR3 DNA reads TGTGCCAGCAGCTCCGGGACTACCACAGATACGCAGTATTTT.

The chain joins TRBV29-1 to TRBJ1-1, with TRBD1 matching over 7 bases. The germline CDR1 and CDR2 sequences are SQVTM and ANQGSEA. The CDR3 has 12 residues. V shed 3 bases, J shed 4 bases, and the junction held 2 bases outside the gene matches. CDR3 DNA sequence: TGCAGCGTTGAGCAGGGGGGCACTGAAGCTTTCTTT. Translated, it gives CSVEQGGTEAFF.

This rearrangement joins TRBV7-8 to TRBJ2-7, with D perhaps TRBD2 (6 bases). CDR3 size: 16 residues. Per the germline V gene, CDR1 is SGHVS and CDR2 is FQNEAQ. With 1 base removed from V and 5 bases from J, the gap between germline ends came to 18 bases. The CDR3 protein is CASSLVLTGVEDEQYF. CDR3 nucleotide sequence: TGTGCCAGCAGCTTAGTACTTACGGGGGTTGAGGACGAGCAGTACTTC.

In its sample, this clonotype was seen many times. J is TRBJ2-3 and V is TRBV20-1; D is perhaps TRBD1 (5 bases). The length of the CDR3 is 14 residues. CDR1 is DFQATT and CDR2 is SNEGSKA in the germline V gene (reference sequence). The ends were cut back, 3 bases at V and 4 bases at J, with 14 bases in the middle. CDR3 sequence (DNA): TGCAGTGCTAGCGGCAGGGATCTTCCAGATACGCAGTATTTT. Its protein is CSASGRDLPDTQYF.

The chain recombines TRBV12-3 or TRBV12-4 with TRBJ2-5; the match to TRBD2 covers 8 bases. The CDR3 runs to 14 residues. The V and J ends lost 3 bases and 2 bases, in that order; junction bases with no gene match: 2. The CDR3 reads CASSFSSGQETQYF. As DNA, the CDR3 is TGTGCCAGCAGTTTCTCTAGCGGGCAAGAGACCCAGTACTTC.

This clonotype was counted at least ten times. V usage is TRBV13 and J usage is TRBJ2-1; the D is unclear. V was pared by 2 bases and J by 4 bases, with 9 bases between. CDR3 length: 14 residues. CDR1 and CDR2 from the germline V gene are PRHDT and FYEKMQ (reference sequence). For the CDR3, the DNA is TGTGCCAGCAGCTTAAGGACGATGTACAATGAGCAGTTCTTC. Its translation: CASSLRTMYNEQFF.

This clonotype was detected ten times or more. This chain joins TRBV4-1 and TRBJ1-5, with D unresolved. CDR3 length: 14 residues. The V and J ends lost 0 bases and 2 bases respectively, with 5 bases between them. The germline V gene encodes CDR1 MGHRA and CDR2 YSYEKL. CDR3 in amino acids: CASSQERGNQPQHF. CDR3 bases: TGCGCCAGCAGCCAAGAAAGGGGCAATCAGCCCCAGCATTTT.

This clonotype was recorded at least ten times. CDR3 in DNA: TGTGCCAGCAGTCCAAGTGTAGGGGGCACAGATACGCAGTATTTT. Encoded protein: CASSPSVGGTDTQYF. This chain joins TRBV12-3 or TRBV12-4 and TRBJ2-3; TRBD1 is a possible D gene (5 bases). The CDR3 is made up of 15 amino acids. V was cut by 5 bases and J by 1 base, with 13 bases left in between.

The V and J genes are TRBV7-9 and TRBJ2-7; possibly TRBD1 for D (6 bases). From germline, CDR1 is SEHNR and CDR2 FQNEAQ (reference sequence). The CDR3 covers 15 residues. The V and J ends lost 2 bases and 3 bases respectively, with 14 bases between them. CDR3 loop: CASSLMGQGYYEQYF. CDR3 sequence (DNA): TGTGCCAGCAGCTTAATGGGGCAGGGGTACTACGAGCAGTACTTC.

Concerning this clonotype: Relative to the germline gene, one junction end is altered; a read error may explain this. The chain joins TRBV29-1 to TRBJ2-7; either TRBD1 or TRBD2 may supply D (5 bases each). The CDR3 totals 13 residues. The germline gives CDR1 SQVTM, CDR2 ANQGSEA. The CDR3 bases are TGCAGCATAAGCGCCGGGACGTCCTCCGAGCAGTACTTC. It translates to CSISAGTSSEQYF.

This clonotype was observed a handful of times. This chain joins TRBV12-3 or TRBV12-4 and TRBJ2-2, with TRBD1 as a possible D gene (5 bases). V lost 6 bases, J lost 1 base, and 6 bases lay in between. CDR3 length: 13 amino acids. The CDR3 bases are TGTGCCAGCAGAGGGGAGAACACCGGGGAGCTGTTTTTT. It is translated as CASRGENTGELFF.

The chain is built from TRBV18 and TRBJ2-7, with 8 bases lining up with TRBD1. Trimming took 5 bases from V and 2 from J; bases not matched to a gene: 5. The CDR3 has 14 residues. The V gene's germline CDR1 is KGHSH and CDR2 LQKENI. Here the CDR3 reads CASSTGQGPYEQYF. DNA of the CDR3: TGTGCCAGCTCAACCGGACAGGGACCCTACGAGCAGTACTTC.